What follows is one T cell receptor (beta chain) and its context. Antigen specificity is unknown. Germline CDR1 SGHRS, CDR2 YFSETQ. The CDR3 sequence is 15 residues long. Trimming left V 2 bases short and J 2 bases short, with 10 bases between. Sequencing was preceded by expansion of antigen-specific CD4+ T cells with viral peptide pools in the ViraFEST assay. Following 10 days of culture, CD4+ T cells were isolated. It was with approximately 10 IU/ml IL-2 and 9.5 to 10 ug/ml peptides that two million PBMC per well were cultured. IL-2 medium supplanted half the medium on days 3 and 7. This specimen comes from a study of vaccination effects on CD4 cells after COVID-19. Overall study findings and caveats: Just 1 of 255 vaccine-induced clones in healthy recipients was cross-reactive.

Clones were read by immunoSEQ multiplex PCR, and TCRdb kept only the in-frame ones, dropping some. The sample contains approximately 54,000 clones, around 80% of which appear only once. Here the sequenced sample was CD4+ T cells from PBMCs cultured with HCoV-229E spike peptides, taken before COVID-19 vaccination. The clonotype originates from a human donor who received a COVID-19 vaccine. This chain connects TRBV5-1 to TRBJ2-2, with D unclear. CDR3 nucleotide sequence: TGCGCCAGCAGCTTAGGACCGATCAACACCGGGGAGCTGTTTTTT. Residues: CASSLGPINTGELFF.